A few counts support the clone carrying this T cell receptor (beta chain). Its specificity is not known. This CDR3 is 14 amino acids long. V trimming: 3 bases; J trimming: 7 bases; junction bases outside the gene matches: 8. This record comes from a study of blood T cells in healthy people across ages. Combining a sample-barcoded 5' primer with a J-beta primer mix, a second PCR ran for roughly 7 to 11 cycles. Each CDR3 protein gets one entry after TCRdb re-called the 5' RACE reads with MiXCR. The sample holds around 1,800,000 distinct CDR3 sequences; around 42% are singletons and the top ten take roughly 23%. General study points: Those diversity estimates obtained from one million T cells were thought to be underestimates.

The origin of this receptor is a human donor in good health. V gene TRBV12-3 or TRBV12-4 combines with J gene TRBJ2-5, with TRBD1 matching 7 bases. Sequencing was performed on blood. CDR3 in amino acids: CASSFVGGPGTQYF. Here the CDR3 DNA reads TGTGCCAGCAGTTTCGTAGGGGGCCCGGGGACCCAGTACTTC.